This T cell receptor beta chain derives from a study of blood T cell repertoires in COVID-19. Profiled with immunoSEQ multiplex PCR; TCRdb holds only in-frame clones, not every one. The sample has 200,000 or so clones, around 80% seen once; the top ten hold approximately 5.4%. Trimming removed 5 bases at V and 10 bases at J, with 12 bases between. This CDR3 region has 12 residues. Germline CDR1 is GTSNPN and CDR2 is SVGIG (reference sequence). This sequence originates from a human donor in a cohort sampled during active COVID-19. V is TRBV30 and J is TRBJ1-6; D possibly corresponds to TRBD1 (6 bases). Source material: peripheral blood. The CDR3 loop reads CAWRQDYSPLHF. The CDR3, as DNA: TGTGCCTGGCGACAGGATTACTCACCCCTCCACTTT.